This TCR beta chain was identified during a study of blood T cell repertoires in COVID-19. Study overall: The study drew acute and convalescent COVID-19 samples from the United States, Italy and Spain.

The repertoire was sequenced with immunoSEQ multiplex PCR; TCRdb's copy has only in-frame clones and lacks some. The sample holds under 250,000 clones, about 88% seen once. The V gene end was trimmed by 2 bases and the J gene end by 7 bases; junction bases not matched to a gene: 5. The CDR3 runs to 15 residues. The germline V gene encodes CDR1 LNHDA and CDR2 SQIVND (reference sequence). Seattle participants joined during active infection and were tracked over time. The chain joins TRBV19 to TRBJ2-1; 10 positions agree with TRBD2. This TCR derives from a middle-aged man with COVID-19, enrolled during active disease. Material for sequencing was peripheral blood. DNA of the CDR3: TGTGCCAGTAGTATACTAGCGGGAGAAAGGAATGAGCAGTTCTTC. Its translation is CASSILAGERNEQFF.